The next 28 T cell receptor beta chains were all read from a single sample in a study of cytomegalovirus exposure and HLA in healthy donors. The method was immunoSEQ multiplex PCR; TCRdb's version includes in-frame clones alone and lacks a portion of them. Here the sample spans roughly 120,000 clones, around 86% being singletons. Sequenced material: PBMCs. These receptors came from a man younger than 35 in good health and CMV-seronegative.

This clone was recorded once. The chain links TRBV25-1 to TRBJ2-2, with 8 bases identical to TRBD1. Germline assignment: CDR1 MGHDK and CDR2 SYGVNS. This CDR3 region has 17 residues. V shed 1 base and J 7 bases; nucleotides not matched to a gene: 11. CDR3 amino acids: CASSESIGAGGFGELFF. The DNA for the CDR3 is TGTGCCAGCAGTGAATCCATCGGGGCAGGGGGCTTCGGGGAGCTGTTTTTT.

The V and J genes are TRBV5-1 and TRBJ2-7; TRBD2 is a possible D gene (6 bases). Trimming shortened V by 3 bases and J by 4 bases, and 8 bases separated the two germline ends. There are 12 residues in the CDR3. Per the germline V gene, CDR1 is SGHRS and CDR2 is YFSETQ. CDR3 DNA: TGCGCCAGCAGCTGGGACTCTTACGAGCAGTACTTC. As protein: CASSWDSYEQYF.

This clone has a handful of counts. The chain uses TRBV5-1 and TRBJ2-5; D may be TRBD2 (5 bases). V lost 0 bases to trimming and J lost 12 bases, with 15 bases between them. Germline V gene lookup returns CDR1 SGHRS and CDR2 YFSETQ. CDR3 size: 13 residues. The CDR3 bases are TGCGCCAGCAGCTTGGCCCTCGGGAAGGATAAGTACTTC. Its translation is CASSLALGKDKYF.

CDR3 residues: CASSLVNNNEQFF. CDR3 nucleotides: TGTGCCAGCAGCTTAGTTAACAACAATGAGCAGTTCTTC. The chain couples TRBV11-3 to TRBJ2-1, with no clear D. The CDR3 runs to 13 residues. V lost 1 base to trimming and J lost 5 bases, with 6 bases between them. CDR1 SGHNT and CDR2 YENEEA come from the germline V gene.

J is TRBJ2-1 and V is TRBV27; maybe TRBD1 (6 bases). Germline lookup yields CDR1 MNHEY and CDR2 SMNVEV (reference sequence). This CDR3 comprises 16 residues. V gave up 2 bases and J gave up 3 bases, with 14 bases separating them. CDR3 sequence reads: CASSLQSGDLYNEQFF. The DNA for the CDR3 is TGTGCCAGCAGTTTACAGTCAGGGGACCTCTACAATGAGCAGTTCTTC.

V is TRBV7-9 and J is TRBJ1-2; D is possibly TRBD1 (5 bases). Trimming stripped 5 bases from V and 6 bases from J, with 19 bases between. The CDR3 covers 15 residues. Germline lookup yields CDR1 SEHNR and CDR2 FQNEAQ (reference sequence). The CDR3 bases are TGTGCCAGCAGCAGTGCATTGGAGTCAGGGAATGGCTACACCTTC. This sequence encodes CASSSALESGNGYTF.

This chain links TRBV30 with TRBJ2-5, with 8 bases matching TRBD2. The germline V gene has CDR1 GTSNPN and CDR2 SVGIG (reference sequence). V gave up 2 bases and J gave up 5 bases; unmatched junction bases: 16. CDR3 size: 17 residues. The CDR3 DNA reads as TGTGCCTGGAGTTCTCCAGCGGGAGTTAAGATGGGCGAGACCCAGTACTTC. The encoded protein is CAWSSPAGVKMGETQYF.

The V and J genes are TRBV5-1 and TRBJ1-1, with D uncertain. The CDR3 extends over 13 amino acids. V lost 0 bases to trimming and J lost 1 base, with 4 bases between them. Germline CDR1 reads SGHRS; CDR2 reads YFSETQ. This CDR3 reads CASSLAGNTEAFF. The DNA for the CDR3 is TGCGCCAGCAGCTTGGCAGGGAACACTGAAGCTTTCTTT.

This clone showed up just a few times. The CDR3 bases are TGTGCCAGCAGTTACGTTGGAGGCAACACCGGGGAGCTGTTTTTT. This encodes CASSYVGGNTGELFF. J is TRBJ2-2 and V is TRBV6-5; D might be TRBD2 (5 bases). Germline V lookup: CDR1 MNHEY, CDR2 SVGAGI. CDR3 size: 15 residues. V was clipped by 2 bases and J by 2 bases, with 9 bases between them.

This clone was observed a single time. In DNA, the CDR3 is TGTGCCAGCAGCCCGAAATTTGGGACTAGCGAGAACACCGGGGAGCTGTTTTTT. It encodes CASSPKFGTSENTGELFF. The V call is TRBV25-1, the J call TRBJ2-2; 10 bases fit TRBD2. The CDR3 has 18 residues. Germline V gene sequence: CDR1 MGHDK, CDR2 SYGVNS. V lost 6 bases, J lost 1 base, and 11 bases stayed unmatched.

The rearrangement links TRBV7-9 to TRBJ2-2; 7 bases map to TRBD2. Germline loops: CDR1 SEHNR, CDR2 FQNEAQ (reference sequence). There are 16 residues in the CDR3. J lost 3 bases, V lost 2 bases, and 6 bases had no gene match. CDR3 residues: CASSLTSGTHTGELFF. CDR3 in DNA: TGTGCCAGCAGCTTAACAAGCGGGACCCACACCGGGGAGCTGTTTTTT.

The rearrangement joins TRBV7-2 to TRBJ2-5; the match to TRBD2 covers 9 bases. CDR1 and CDR2 from the germline V gene are SGHTA and FQGNSA. The CDR3 extends over 14 amino acids. J gave up 1 base and V 5 bases, and 2 bases lay outside the gene matches. CDR3 protein: CASSPSGTQETQYF. CDR3 sequence (DNA): TGTGCCAGCAGCCCTAGCGGGACCCAAGAGACCCAGTACTTC.

The genes are TRBV27 and TRBJ1-5; D not certain. This CDR3 has 12 amino acids. Trimming took off 11 bases at V and 7 bases at J, with 15 bases between the two ends. CDR1 is MNHEY and CDR2 is SMNVEV in the germline V gene (reference sequence). CDR3 DNA sequence: TGTGCCCGGGGTCGTTACATGCAGCCCCAGCATTTT. As protein: CARGRYMQPQHF.

This chain links TRBV27 with TRBJ2-1; possibly TRBD1 for D (6 bases). The CDR3 has 15 amino acids. Germline CDR1 reads MNHEY; CDR2 reads SMNVEV (reference sequence). Trimming shortened V by 3 bases and J by 3 bases, and 12 bases separated the two germline ends. The CDR3 sequence: CASSFQAGDYNEQFF. CDR3 in DNA: TGTGCCAGCAGTTTTCAGGCAGGGGACTACAATGAGCAGTTCTTC.

The V gene is TRBV13, the J gene TRBJ1-2; TRBD1 is a possible D gene (5 bases). CDR1 is PRHDT and CDR2 is FYEKMQ in the germline V gene (reference sequence). The CDR3 is 13 amino acids. V was clipped by 5 bases and J by 5 bases, with 12 bases between them. In nucleotides, the CDR3 is TGTGCCAGCAGCGCAGACAGAAAATATGGCTACACCTTC. As protein: CASSADRKYGYTF.

DNA for the CDR3: TGTGCCAGTAGTATAAGTCCCCAGGGCAATCAGCCCCAGCATTTT. Its protein product is CASSISPQGNQPQHF. The genes are TRBV19 and TRBJ1-5; no reliable D call. The V gene lost 2 bases and the J gene lost 2 bases, with 10 bases spanning the gap. CDR1 LNHDA and CDR2 SQIVND come from the germline V gene (reference sequence). CDR3 length: 15 residues.

V usage is TRBV6-5 and J usage is TRBJ1-3; D ambiguous. The V gene's germline CDR1 is MNHEY and CDR2 SVGAGI. The CDR3 contains 15 residues. Trimming removed 2 bases at V and 0 bases at J, with 8 bases between. The CDR3 protein is CASSYQANSGNTIYF. The CDR3 nucleotides read TGTGCCAGCAGTTACCAGGCGAACTCTGGAAACACCATATATTTT.

The CDR3: CASSPAGGRTEAFF. Here the CDR3 DNA reads TGCGCCAGCAGCCCCGCCGGGGGGCGGACTGAAGCTTTCTTT. The rearrangement links TRBV4-1 to TRBJ1-1; TRBD1 is a possible D gene (6 bases). The CDR3 is 14 residues long. Germline CDR1 reads MGHRA; CDR2 reads YSYEKL. Trimming left V 4 bases short and J 5 bases short, with 14 bases between.

This clone was counted once. The V gene is TRBV7-9, the J gene TRBJ1-6; tentatively, D is TRBD1 (5 bases). CDR1 SEHNR and CDR2 FQNEAQ come from the germline V gene (reference sequence). The V end was cut by 4 bases, the J end by 0 bases, with 16 bases between. The CDR3 spans 18 residues. The CDR3 sequence is CASSSRAGLSSYNSPLHF. The DNA of the CDR3 is TGTGCCAGCAGCTCCCGGGCGGGGCTAAGCTCCTATAATTCACCCCTCCACTTT.

This chain uses TRBV15 with TRBJ2-7; 8 bases align to TRBD2. The CDR3 is 14 residues long. V trimming: 1 base; J trimming: 5 bases; junction bases outside the gene matches: 4. The germline V gene encodes CDR1 LNHNV and CDR2 YYDKDF (reference sequence). This CDR3 reads CATSRVDSGNEQYF. The CDR3 DNA follows: TGTGCCACCAGCAGAGTGGATAGCGGGAACGAGCAGTACTTC.

This chain links TRBV6-1 with TRBJ2-3; 9 bases map to TRBD2. The germline V gene has CDR1 MNHNS and CDR2 SASEGT. The CDR3 sequence is 15 residues long. Unmatched junction bases numbered 4, after V lost 2 bases and J lost 4 bases. DNA for the CDR3: TGTGCCAGCAGTGAAATAGCGGGAGCCCCAGATACGCAGTATTTT. Its protein product is CASSEIAGAPDTQYF.

This rearrangement joins TRBV15 to TRBJ1-5; D is undetermined. With 6 bases removed from V and 3 bases from J, the gap between germline ends came to 6 bases. In germline, CDR1 is LNHNV, CDR2 YYDKDF (reference sequence). The CDR3 runs to 12 residues. The CDR3 coding sequence is TGTGCCACCAGTCAGGACAATCAGCCCCAGCATTTT. Protein: CATSQDNQPQHF. Using reference TRBV15 and TRBJ1-5 for the parts outside the CDR3, the full variable domain is DAMVIQNPRYQVTQFGKPVTLSCSQTLNHNVMYWYQQKSSQAPKLLFHYYDKDFNNEADTPDNFQSRRPNTSFCFLDIRSPGLGDTAMYLCATSQDNQPQHFGDGTRLSIL.

This clone was recorded once. This rearrangement joins TRBV9 to TRBJ2-3; the match to TRBD2 covers 10 bases. Trimming removed 4 bases from V and 1 base from J; junction bases left unmatched: 6. CDR3 length: 16 amino acids. CDR1 and CDR2 (germline): SGDLS, YYNGEE. The CDR3 nucleotides are TGTGCCAGCAGCATCTTTCTAGCGGGGGGCACAGATACGCAGTATTTT. Residues: CASSIFLAGGTDTQYF.

The rearrangement uses TRBV5-4 and TRBJ1-1; D ambiguous. This CDR3 is built from 12 residues. Looked up from germline, CDR1 is SGHNT and CDR2 is YYREEE (reference sequence). The V end was cut by 0 bases, the J end by 3 bases, with 3 bases between. This CDR3 is CASSLADTEAFF. The CDR3 coding sequence is TGTGCCAGCAGCTTGGCGGACACTGAAGCTTTCTTT.

This chain joins TRBV7-2 and TRBJ1-1, with D possibly matching TRBD1 (5 bases). The CDR3 length is 14 residues. V lost 8 bases, J lost 4 bases, and 17 bases lay in between. In germline, CDR1 is SGHTA, CDR2 FQGNSA. The CDR3 coding sequence is TGTGCCAGCTGTCCCGACCACAGGTCCACTGAAGCTTTCTTT. Translation: CASCPDHRSTEAFF.

This chain joins TRBV9 and TRBJ2-1, with 8 nucleotides matching TRBD2. Germline V CDR1 and CDR2: SGDLS, YYNGEE. Trimming at V came to 2 bases and at J to 4 bases, leaving 8 bases not matched to a gene. The length of the CDR3 is 16 residues. CDR3 amino acids: CASSVKRASGYNEQFF. As DNA, the CDR3 is TGTGCCAGCAGCGTTAAGAGGGCTAGCGGGTACAATGAGCAGTTCTTC.

The V gene is TRBV5-4, the J gene TRBJ2-6, with a tentative D call TRBD1 (6 bases). The CDR3 is 14 amino acids. V lost 7 bases, J lost 3 bases, and 11 bases lay in between. Germline V lookup: CDR1 SGHNT, CDR2 YYREEE (reference sequence). The CDR3 coding sequence is TGTGCCAGCCCGGGCAGGGGTGGGGCCAACGTCCTGACTTTC. It encodes CASPGRGGANVLTF.

V and J are TRBV7-8 and TRBJ2-7; 7 bases agree with TRBD2. This CDR3 is built from 16 residues. V trimming: 2 bases; J trimming: 2 bases; junction bases outside the gene matches: 9. CDR1 and CDR2 (germline): SGHVS, FQNEAQ. Here the CDR3 DNA reads TGTGCCAGCAGCTTAAGATTGTCTAGCGGCACCTACGAGCAGTACTTC. It codes for CASSLRLSSGTYEQYF.